The 24 T cell receptor beta chains in this list originate from one sample, sequenced in a study of T cells expressing NK-cell markers. TCRdb reanalyzed the 5' RACE reads and collapses them to one entry per CDR3 protein, without DNA. This repertoire includes hundreds of thousands of distinct CDR3 sequences. What was sequenced was blood T cells: a sorted CD56 or NKG2C T cell subset, CD4+ or CD8+ T cells, or bulk PBMC T cells (not recorded which). Every receptor here comes from a man younger than 35 in good health.

The V call is TRBV5-1, the J call TRBJ2-1; no DNA is available, so the TRBD1 call from TCRdb remains unchecked. This CDR3 has 15 amino acids. Germline assignment: CDR1 SGHRS and CDR2 YFSETQ. This CDR3 reads CASSLEAGAWGEQFF.

This rearrangement joins TRBV11-2 to TRBJ1-2; TCRdb's D gene call, TRBD1, goes unchecked for lack of DNA. Looked up from germline, CDR1 is SGHAT and CDR2 is FQNNGV. The CDR3 has 16 amino acids. CDR3 region: CASSLGRLRDRGPDTF.

J is TRBJ2-3 and V is TRBV19; the D gene TCRdb calls, TRBD2, cannot be checked with no DNA. Germline values: CDR1 LNHDA, CDR2 SQIVND (reference sequence). The CDR3 is 17 residues long. The CDR3 sequence: CASSPPLGPSSTDTQYF.

The CDR3 protein is CASSLDEGSQFF. The chain combines TRBV5-1 with TRBJ2-1; the TRBD2 assignment by TCRdb is unverifiable without DNA. The CDR3 has 12 residues. Germline CDR1 and CDR2: SGHRS and YFSETQ.

V usage is TRBV5-1 and J usage is TRBJ2-3; TCRdb selects TRBD2, and the lack of DNA leaves this call unchecked. This CDR3 has 16 residues. Looked up from germline, CDR1 is SGHRS and CDR2 is YFSETQ. The CDR3 here is CASSAMGGLGTDTQYF. The full variable domain, rest sourced from reference TRBV5-1 and TRBJ2-3, is KAGVTQTPRYLIKTRGQQVTLSCSPISGHRSVSWYQQTPGQGLQFLFEYFSETQRNKGNFPGRFSGRQFSNSRSEMNVSTLELGDSALYLCASSAMGGLGTDTQYFGPGTRLTVL.

The chain carries TRBV12-5 and TRBJ2-1; lacking DNA, the TRBD1 call made by TCRdb goes unchecked. The CDR3 totals 16 residues. Germline-derived CDR1 and CDR2 are LGHNT and FRNRAP. This CDR3 reads CASGLGTGTSYNEQFF.

The chain employs TRBV12-3 or TRBV12-4 and TRBJ2-5. The CDR3 is 13 residues long. CDR3 loop: CASSLGRQETQYF.

The CDR3 loop reads CATSGLGIDTQYF. This chain uses TRBV24-1 with TRBJ2-3. CDR3 length equals 13 residues. Germline-derived CDR1 and CDR2 are KGHDR and SFDVKD.

The chain employs TRBV4-1 and TRBJ2-1; TCRdb returns TRBD2, unconfirmable since there is no DNA. The germline V gene encodes CDR1 MGHRA and CDR2 YSYEKL. The CDR3 sequence is 15 residues long. The CDR3 is CASSQPGLGNNEQFF.

CDR3 in amino acids: CASSLWVAGVGKETQYF. The chain couples TRBV7-9 to TRBJ2-5; with no DNA, the TCRdb D assignment of TRBD2 cannot be verified. CDR1 SEHNR and CDR2 FQNEAQ come from the germline V gene (reference sequence). CDR3 length equals 17 residues.

This CDR3 is CSVDRGNEQFF. The chain links TRBV29-1 to TRBJ2-1; lacking DNA, the TRBD1 call made by TCRdb goes unchecked. The CDR3 spans 11 residues. The germline gives CDR1 SQVTM, CDR2 ANQGSEA.

V is TRBV28 and J is TRBJ2-3. CDR1 is MDHEN, CDR2 SYDVKM, per germline. CDR3 size: 15 residues. The CDR3 spells CASPPERYSTDTQYF.

The V call is TRBV29-1, the J call TRBJ2-7; the D gene TCRdb calls, TRBD1, cannot be checked with no DNA. The CDR3 has 13 amino acids. Germline V gene lookup returns CDR1 SQVTM and CDR2 ANQGSEA. The CDR3 reads CSVEPGPRGEQYF.

V gene TRBV7-2 combines with J gene TRBJ2-3; TCRdb indicates TRBD2, and absent DNA this call remains unverified. Per germline, CDR1 SGHTA and CDR2 FQGNSA. This CDR3 is 16 amino acids long. The CDR3 here is CASKKGRGTGTDTQYF.

V and J are TRBV20-1 and TRBJ2-7; TCRdb's D gene call, TRBD1, goes unchecked for lack of DNA. Germline CDR1 is DFQATT and CDR2 is SNEGSKA (reference sequence). The CDR3 consists of 18 residues. CDR3 loop: CSARDKESQGAFPYEQYF.

This rearrangement joins TRBV13 to TRBJ2-5; no DNA is available, so the TRBD1 call from TCRdb remains unchecked. CDR3 length: 13 amino acids. From germline, CDR1 is PRHDT and CDR2 FYEKMQ (reference sequence). The chain's CDR3 is CASSNQGRETQYF.

This CDR3 is CATSTDRGQSYNEQFF. V and J are TRBV15 and TRBJ2-1; as DNA is missing, the TRBD1 call by TCRdb cannot be tested. CDR3 size: 16 residues. Germline CDR1 LNHNV, CDR2 YYDKDF (reference sequence).

The rearrangement uses TRBV5-1 and TRBJ2-1; the D call of TRBD2 rests on TCRdb alone, since no DNA is present to check it. The CDR3 contains 17 residues. CDR1 is SGHRS, CDR2 YFSETQ, per germline. The CDR3 here is CASSSAGGASSYNEQFF. Supplemented by reference TRBV5-1 and TRBJ2-1, the full variable domain reads KAGVTQTPRYLIKTRGQQVTLSCSPISGHRSVSWYQQTPGQGLQFLFEYFSETQRNKGNFPGRFSGRQFSNSRSEMNVSTLELGDSALYLCASSSAGGASSYNEQFFGPGTRLTVL.

The rearrangement joins TRBV4-1 to TRBJ1-4. CDR1 MGHRA and CDR2 YSYEKL come from the germline V gene. The CDR3 has 17 residues. CDR3 loop: CASSQEGQSPTNEKLFF.

V is TRBV2 and J is TRBJ2-1; TCRdb reports TRBD1, a call that lacks DNA to check it against. The CDR3 consists of 15 residues. Germline V CDR1 and CDR2: SNHLY, FYNNEI. The CDR3 sequence is CASSERQGGGDEQFF.

This chain joins TRBV24-1 and TRBJ2-1; with no DNA, the TCRdb D assignment of TRBD2 cannot be verified. CDR3 length equals 18 residues. Germline values: CDR1 KGHDR, CDR2 SFDVKD. The CDR3: CATSDVSGSLNSYNEQFF.

J is TRBJ2-5 and V is TRBV18; TCRdb's D call of TRBD1 is untestable without DNA. Germline V gene data show CDR1 as KGHSH and CDR2 as LQKENI. CDR3 length: 14 residues. CDR3 residues: CASSPRDDQETQYF. Complete variable domain (other parts from reference TRBV18 and TRBJ2-5): NAGVMQNPRHLVRRRGQEARLRCSPMKGHSHVYWYRQLPEEGLKFMVYLQKENIIDESGMPKERFSAEFPKEGPSILRIQQVVRGDSAAYFCASSPRDDQETQYFGPGTRLLVL.

The chain is built from TRBV20-1 and TRBJ1-4. CDR1 is DFQATT, CDR2 SNEGSKA, per germline (reference sequence). The CDR3 has 16 amino acids. CDR3 in amino acids: CSAKSSDAPTNEKLFF.

The gene calls are TRBV6-5 and TRBJ2-3; no DNA is available, so the TRBD1 call from TCRdb remains unchecked. CDR1 is MNHEY, CDR2 SVGAGI, per germline. The CDR3 is 15 residues long. The CDR3: CASSYSGRGDYTQYF.